The TCR beta chain described here comes from a study of identical twins. Overall study findings and caveats: Models underpredicted monozygotic twin sharing of out-of-frame TCR alpha. Out-of-frame beta sequences exhibited a weaker degree of excess twin sharing.

Germline CDR1 reads DFQATT; CDR2 reads SNEGSKA (reference sequence). The CDR3 runs to 14 residues. The ends lost 3 bases at V and 2 bases at J; junction bases unmatched: 4. Regarding this clonotype: As yet, its antigen is unknown.

Each CDR3 protein is one row after TCRdb ran MiXCR on the 5' RACE reads. The table shows 400,000 to 550,000 distinct CDR3 sequences, with around 20% occurring only once. These data were likewise used in another study, on T cells expressing NK-cell markers.

The sequencing input was CD4+ T cells sorted from blood. This sequence was found in a woman between 18 and 29 years old in good health. The rearrangement links TRBV20-1 to TRBJ2-3, with 8 bases matching TRBD2. The CDR3 sequence: CSASQAGVTDTQYF. Here the CDR3 DNA reads TGCAGTGCTAGTCAAGCGGGAGTCACAGATACGCAGTATTTT.